A selection of T cell receptor beta chains follows, all from one sample in a study of beta chain features in type 1 diabetes. The assay was immunoSEQ multiplex PCR, and TCRdb's table has in-frame clones only and misses some. The data show under 550,000 clones, more than 9.5% seen once. Sequencing was carried out using naive CD4+ T cells from blood. These receptors were collected from a woman between 18 and 29 years old in good health. Each CDR3 is given without its conserved first and last residue.

TRBJ2-5,TRBV6-5,ASRLNTGWETQY
TRBJ2-3,TRBV10-3,AISSRADTQY
TRBJ2-1,TRBV19,ASSGASGSLGEQF
TRBJ1-4,TRBV11-3,ASRGVSSNEKLF
TRBJ2-1,TRBV15,ATERASGTYEQF
TRBJ2-3,TRBV7-2,ASTPRGWSDTQY
TRBJ1-3,TRBV15,ATSRTGSGNTIY
TRBJ1-6,TRBV30,AWTRQHNSPLH
TRBJ2-5,TRBV29-1,SVAGRPQETQY
TRBJ2-3,TRBV2,ASSEATRAGDTQY
TRBJ2-5,TRBV9,ASTSGEGAAKTQY
TRBJ2-3,TRBV2,ASSLLVLRTDTQY
TRBJ1-4,TRBV5-1,ASSLALQGSEKLF
TRBJ2-1,TRBV6-5,ASSSSGRTNEQF
TRBJ2-1,TRBV4-3,ASSQADTYNEQF